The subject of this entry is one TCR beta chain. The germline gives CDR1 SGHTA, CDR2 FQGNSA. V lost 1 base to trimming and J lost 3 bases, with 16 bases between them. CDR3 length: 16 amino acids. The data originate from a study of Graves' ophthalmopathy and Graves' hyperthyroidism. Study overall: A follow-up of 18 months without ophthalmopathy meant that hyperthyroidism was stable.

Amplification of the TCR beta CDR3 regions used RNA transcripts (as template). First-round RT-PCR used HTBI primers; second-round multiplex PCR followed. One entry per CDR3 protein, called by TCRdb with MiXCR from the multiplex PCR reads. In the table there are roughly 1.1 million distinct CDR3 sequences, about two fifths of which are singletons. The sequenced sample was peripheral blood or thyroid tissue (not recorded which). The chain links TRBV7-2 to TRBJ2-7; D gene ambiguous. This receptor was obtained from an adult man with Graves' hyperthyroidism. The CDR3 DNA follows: TGTGCCAGCAGCTTAGGAGCCTTAGTCGGCTACTACGAGCAGTACTTC. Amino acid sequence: CASSLGALVGYYEQYF.